This is a list of T cell receptor beta chains from one sample in a study of blood T cell repertoires in COVID-19. The repertoire was sequenced with immunoSEQ multiplex PCR; TCRdb's copy has only in-frame clones and lacks some. The table lists hundreds of thousands of clones, around 87% of them singletons. Sample: PBMCs or T cells enriched from blood (not recorded which). Receptor source: a man aged 30-40 years who had recovered from COVID-19. CDR3s include the opening cysteine and the closing phenylalanine or tryptophan. Each record gives: D gene, V gene, clone size, J gene, CDR3 DNA, CDR3 protein. A D gene is named only where the DNA matches it firmly. Only part of the rows carry a size: once, few, many, or a class if the clone is expanded.

.	TRBV19	.	TRBJ2-5	TGTGCCAGTAGCCCGGACATCCCCGGGGAGACCCAGTACTTC	CASSPDIPGETQYF
TRBD2	TRBV5-1	.	TRBJ2-7	TGCGCCAGCAGCAGCGGGGGATTGGGAGAGCAGTACTTC	CASSSGGLGEQYF
TRBD1	TRBV12-5	.	TRBJ1-6	TGTGCTAGTGGTTTGGTACTCGGGACAGGGGAGAAGGTCTCACCCCTCCACTTT	CASGLVLGTGEKVSPLHF
.	TRBV5-1	.	TRBJ1-5	TGCGCCAGCAGCTTGAGCGGCAATCAGCCCCAGCATTTT	CASSLSGNQPQHF
TRBD1	TRBV11-2	.	TRBJ1-1	TGTGCCAGCCTTGGACAGGGGGTAACTGAAGCTTTCTTT	CASLGQGVTEAFF
.	TRBV19	.	TRBJ1-2	TGTGCCAGTAGCGACAAGGGGAACTATGGCTACACCTTC	CASSDKGNYGYTF
TRBD1	TRBV9	.	TRBJ1-6	TGTGCCAGCAGCGCCCCCGAGGGGGCGGCATATAATTCACCCCTCCACTTT	CASSAPEGAAYNSPLHF
.	TRBV7-2	.	TRBJ2-7	TGTGCCAGCAGCTTAGGACAGGTTAGGGAGCAGTACTTC	CASSLGQVREQYF
TRBD1	TRBV5-1	.	TRBJ2-5	TGCGCCAGCAGCGCAGGGACAGGGCAAGAGACCCAGTACTTC	CASSAGTGQETQYF
TRBD1	TRBV28	once	TRBJ1-2	TGTGCCAGCAGTTTTAGAACCGGGACAGGGGTGGGCTACACCTTC	CASSFRTGTGVGYTF
TRBD1	TRBV5-1	.	TRBJ2-1	TGCGCCAGCAGCACCGGGACAGGGGGCGCATTTGGTGGGGCCCGAGAGCAGTTCTTC	CASSTGTGGAFGGAREQFF
.	TRBV28	.	TRBJ1-5	TGTGCCAGCAGTCCTCCTGGACAGTCTCTGGGCGATCAGCCCCAGCATTTT	CASSPPGQSLGDQPQHF
TRBD2	TRBV19	.	TRBJ2-4	TGTGCCAGTAGTAAAGCGGGAGGCAACACCAAAAACATTCAGTACTTC	CASSKAGGNTKNIQYF
.	TRBV10-3	few	TRBJ2-7	TGTGCCATCAGTGAGTGGCGGCGAAGCTCCTACGAGCAGTACTTC	CAISEWRRSSYEQYF
.	TRBV2	once	TRBJ1-1	TGTGCCAGCAGTGATTTCAAGGGGATGAACACTGAAGCTTTCTTT	CASSDFKGMNTEAFF
.	TRBV7-3	.	TRBJ2-2	TGTGCCAGCAGCTTATTTCCAGCGGGGAACACCGGGGAGCTGTTTTTT	CASSLFPAGNTGELFF
.	TRBV3-1/TRBV3-2	.	TRBJ1-4	TGTGCCAGCAGCCTCCGAAGGGGACAATGGGAAAAACTGTTTTTT	CASSLRRGQWEKLFF
.	TRBV24-1	.	TRBJ2-1	TGTGCCACCAGTACCCGTTCGCTAGCCGGCAATGAGCAGTTCTTC	CATSTRSLAGNEQFF
TRBD2	TRBV7-2	.	TRBJ2-7	TGTGCCAGCAGCTTTGGACTAGCGGGTTACGAGCAGTACTTC	CASSFGLAGYEQYF
TRBD1	TRBV5-1	.	TRBJ2-3	TGCGCCAGCAGCTCGGGACAGCGCACAGATACGCAGTATTTT	CASSSGQRTDTQYF
.	TRBV5-6	once	TRBJ2-1	TGTGCCAGCAGCGTTGCCGGGAAAAACAATGAGCAGTTCTTC	CASSVAGKNNEQFF
.	TRBV4-1	.	TRBJ1-5	TGCGCCAGCAGCCAAGACACACCTTATAGCAATCAGCCCCAGCATTTT	CASSQDTPYSNQPQHF
TRBD1	TRBV9	.	TRBJ1-5	TGTGCCAGCAGTCCATTCTTCGACAGGGGGTGTCAGCCCCAGCATTTT	CASSPFFDRGCQPQHF
TRBD1	TRBV7-9	.	TRBJ2-1	TGTGCCAGCAGACTGGACAGGGGGCAGAGGAGCTACAATGAGCAGTTCTTC	CASRLDRGQRSYNEQFF
TRBD2	TRBV20-1	.	TRBJ2-7	TGCAGTGCTAGTGGCCCCGGGACTAGAGGATCCTACGAGCAGTACTTC	CSASGPGTRGSYEQYF
.	TRBV5-1	.	TRBJ2-3	TGCGCCAGCAGCTTGGGGGGCACGGGTCCTGGCACAGATACGCAGTATTTT	CASSLGGTGPGTDTQYF
.	TRBV7-6	.	TRBJ1-5	TGTGCCAGCAGCCTGTTAGGGGGGGAAAATCAGCCCCAGCATTTT	CASSLLGGENQPQHF
.	TRBV24-1	.	TRBJ1-6	TGTGCCAATTCCCACGGAGGAAACAATTCACCCCTCCACTTT	CANSHGGNNSPLHF
.	TRBV3-1/TRBV3-2	few	TRBJ2-7	TGTGCCAGCAGCCAAGGAGGGCGCGAGCAGTACTTC	CASSQGGREQYF
.	TRBV28	.	TRBJ1-3	TGTGCCAGCAGCGAAGGGGGGGTCTCTGGAAACACCATATATTTT	CASSEGGVSGNTIYF
.	TRBV7-3	.	TRBJ2-2	TGTGCCAGCAGTCAAAAAAAGACCCCAGTTAGCGCCGGGGAGCTGTTTTTT	CASSQKKTPVSAGELFF
.	TRBV7-9	.	TRBJ1-2	TGTGCCAGCAGCTTAGGACAGTCGCTCAACTATGGCTACACCTTC	CASSLGQSLNYGYTF
.	TRBV10-3	few	TRBJ1-1	TGTGCCATCAGTGGAACAGGGTCGGACACTGAAGCTTTCTTT	CAISGTGSDTEAFF
TRBD1	TRBV2	.	TRBJ2-7	TGTGCCAGCAGTGGCCCCCCCGGGACAGTCTCCTACGAGCAGTACTTC	CASSGPPGTVSYEQYF
TRBD1	TRBV27	.	TRBJ1-6	TGTGCCAGCAGTAAGACAGGGTACAATTCACCCCTCCACTTT	CASSKTGYNSPLHF
.	TRBV6-4	.	TRBJ2-3	TGTGCCAGCAGCGTGATAGCGTCGTTAAGGGGGACAGATACGCAGTATTTT	CASSVIASLRGTDTQYF
TRBD1	TRBV27	.	TRBJ1-2	TGTGCCAGCAACCGAGCAGGGGGCGCTGGCGGCTACACCTTC	CASNRAGGAGGYTF
.	TRBV12-3/TRBV12-4	.	TRBJ2-3	TGTGCCAGCAGGGGGCTAGATGCAGATACGCAGTATTTT	CASRGLDADTQYF
TRBD1	TRBV27	.	TRBJ1-2	TGTGCCAGTACAGGGGGCTCCAACTATGGCTACACCTTC	CASTGGSNYGYTF
TRBD2	TRBV18	.	TRBJ2-2	TGTGCCAGCTTCGGAAGGACTAGCGGGACCCTCGCGAACACCGGGGAGCTGTTTTTT	CASFGRTSGTLANTGELFF
.	TRBV28	.	TRBJ1-2	TGTGCCAGCAGCTCCAACTATGGCTACACCTTC	CASSSNYGYTF
.	TRBV7-3	.	TRBJ2-1	TGTGCCAGCAGCTTTCGGGACTCCTACAATGAGCAGTTCTTC	CASSFRDSYNEQFF
TRBD2	TRBV30	.	TRBJ2-7	TGTGCCTGGAGTGTGTTTGGGACTAGGGTCTACGAGCAGTACTTC	CAWSVFGTRVYEQYF
.	TRBV28	.	TRBJ2-1	TGTGCCAGCAGCGGACAGCTGAGCTCCTACAATGAGCAGTTCTTC	CASSGQLSSYNEQFF
.	TRBV28	.	TRBJ1-5	TGTGCCAGCAGTTTCACGACAATATATAGCAATCAGCCCCAGCATTTT	CASSFTTIYSNQPQHF
.	TRBV7-9	.	TRBJ1-1	TGTGCCAGCAGCTTAATGCAATCAGGGAACACTGAAGCTTTCTTT	CASSLMQSGNTEAFF
.	TRBV6-5	.	TRBJ1-1	TGTGCCAGCGAAACCACAGGGCGAGCTTTCTTT	CASETTGRAFF
.	TRBV5-1	.	TRBJ2-7	TGCGCCAGCCCGAAGAAGAGCTCCTACGAGCAGTACTTC	CASPKKSSYEQYF
TRBD2	TRBV14	.	TRBJ2-1	TGTGCCAGCAGCCAAGACAGGGGGGCTAGCGGGAGACACCCACAACTCAATGAGCAGTTCTTC	CASSQDRGASGRHPQLNEQFF
TRBD1	TRBV19	.	TRBJ2-7	TGTGCCAGTAGTATGGACAGGGGCTACGAGCAGTACTTC	CASSMDRGYEQYF
TRBD1	TRBV27	few	TRBJ1-1	TGTGCCAGCAGTGCTTCGACAGGGGGCATAAGAGAAGCTTTCTTT	CASSASTGGIREAFF
TRBD1	TRBV5-1	.	TRBJ2-2	TGCGCCAGCAGCCATAGACAGGGGGCCACGAACACCGGGGAGCTGTTTTTT	CASSHRQGATNTGELFF